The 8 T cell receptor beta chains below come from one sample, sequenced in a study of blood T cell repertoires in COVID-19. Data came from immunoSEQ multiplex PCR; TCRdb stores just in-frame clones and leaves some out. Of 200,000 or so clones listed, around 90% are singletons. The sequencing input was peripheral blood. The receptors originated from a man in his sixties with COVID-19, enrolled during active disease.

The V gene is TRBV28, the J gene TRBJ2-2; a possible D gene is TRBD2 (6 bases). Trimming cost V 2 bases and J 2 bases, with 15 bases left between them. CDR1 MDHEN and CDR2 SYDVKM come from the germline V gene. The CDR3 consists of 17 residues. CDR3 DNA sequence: TGTGCCAGCAGTTTAGCGGGGCCAGCAATCAACACCGGGGAGCTGTTTTTT. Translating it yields CASSLAGPAINTGELFF.

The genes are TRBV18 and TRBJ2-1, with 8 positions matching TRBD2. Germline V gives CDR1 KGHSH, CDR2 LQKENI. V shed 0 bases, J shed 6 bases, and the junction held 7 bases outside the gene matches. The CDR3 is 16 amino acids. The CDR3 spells CASSPPDGRASNEQFF. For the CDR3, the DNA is TGTGCCAGCTCACCACCGGACGGGAGGGCATCCAATGAGCAGTTCTTC.

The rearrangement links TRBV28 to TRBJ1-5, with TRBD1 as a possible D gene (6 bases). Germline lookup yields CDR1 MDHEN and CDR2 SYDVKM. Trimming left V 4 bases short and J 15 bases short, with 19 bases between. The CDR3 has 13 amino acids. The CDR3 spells CASSSPGQPFWHF. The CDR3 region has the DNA TGTGCCAGCAGTTCGCCCGGACAGCCCTTTTGGCATTTT.

CDR3 nucleotide sequence: TGTGCCAGCAGCCCCAGTGGGGAGTCTGGAAACACCATATATTTT. Protein: CASSPSGESGNTIYF. This chain uses TRBV6-6 with TRBJ1-3; D remains ambiguous. Per germline, CDR1 MNHNY and CDR2 SVGAGI (reference sequence). This CDR3 comprises 15 residues. The V end lost 6 bases, the J end lost 1 base, and 13 bases lay between the germline ends.

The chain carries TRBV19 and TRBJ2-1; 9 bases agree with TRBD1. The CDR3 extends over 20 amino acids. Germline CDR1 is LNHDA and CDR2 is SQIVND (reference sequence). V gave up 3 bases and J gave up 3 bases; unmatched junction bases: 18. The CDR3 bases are TGTGCCAGTAGTATGGCCGGGACAGGGTCCCCGGAGGACAACTACAATGAGCAGTTCTTC. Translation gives CASSMAGTGSPEDNYNEQFF.

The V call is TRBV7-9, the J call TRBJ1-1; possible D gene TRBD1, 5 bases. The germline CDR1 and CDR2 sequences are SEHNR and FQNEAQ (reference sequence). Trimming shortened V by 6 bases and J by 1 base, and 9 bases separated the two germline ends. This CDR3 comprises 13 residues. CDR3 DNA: TGTGCCAGCAGTTCTAGGGGGAACACTGAAGCTTTCTTT. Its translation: CASSSRGNTEAFF. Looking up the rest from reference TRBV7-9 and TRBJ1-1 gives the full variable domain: DTGVSQNPRHKITKRGQNVTFRCDPISEHNRLYWYRQTLGQGPEFLTYFQNEAQLEKSRLLSDRFSAERPKGSFSTLEIQRTEQGDSAMYLCASSSRGNTEAFFGQGTRLTVV.

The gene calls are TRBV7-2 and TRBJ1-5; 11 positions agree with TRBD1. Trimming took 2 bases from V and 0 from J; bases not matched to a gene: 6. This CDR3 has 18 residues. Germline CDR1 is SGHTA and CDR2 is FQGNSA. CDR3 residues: CASSLLPGQGASNQPQHF. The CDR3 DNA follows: TGTGCCAGCAGCTTATTACCTGGACAGGGGGCTAGCAATCAGCCCCAGCATTTT.

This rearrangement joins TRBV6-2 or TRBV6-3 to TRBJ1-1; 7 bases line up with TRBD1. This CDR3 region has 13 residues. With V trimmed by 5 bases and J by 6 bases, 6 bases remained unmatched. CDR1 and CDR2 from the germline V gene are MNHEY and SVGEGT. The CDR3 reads CASSPQGLAEAFF. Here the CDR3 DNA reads TGTGCCAGCAGTCCACAGGGGCTCGCTGAAGCTTTCTTT.